Presented here are 20 T cell receptor beta chains from one specimen sequenced in a study of T cells in localized non-small cell lung cancer. Some clones are missing from TCRdb's copy, which holds only in-frame ones; the method was immunoSEQ multiplex PCR. The sample consists of 30,000 to 50,000 clones, roughly three quarters of them appearing once. Specimen: PBMCs, collected before any cancer treatment. The receptor source for this set is a woman aged 35-75 years with stage II squamous cell lung carcinoma.

The rearrangement uses TRBV27 and TRBJ2-6; no firm D call. The length of the CDR3 is 16 residues. Trimming left V 6 bases short and J 0 bases short, with 12 bases between. Looked up from germline, CDR1 is MNHEY and CDR2 is SMNVEV (reference sequence). This CDR3 is CASSRVGDSGANVLTF. CDR3 in DNA: TGTGCCAGCAGCCGAGTCGGAGACTCTGGGGCCAACGTCCTGACTTTC.

V and J are TRBV28 and TRBJ2-3, with 8 bases lining up with TRBD1. Germline V gene data show CDR1 as MDHEN and CDR2 as SYDVKM. The CDR3 extends over 14 amino acids. The V gene end was trimmed by 7 bases and the J gene end by 6 bases; junction bases not matched to a gene: 9. CDR3 DNA: TGTGCCAGCACCACCTTGGACAGGGTGGATACGCAGTATTTT. This gives the protein CASTTLDRVDTQYF.

J is TRBJ2-3 and V is TRBV7-6, with D perhaps TRBD1 (6 bases). Trimming left V 5 bases short and J 0 bases short, with 9 bases between. The CDR3 length is 14 residues. Germline V gene sequence: CDR1 SGHVS, CDR2 FNYEAQ. This CDR3 reads CASSRTASTDTQYF. The CDR3 nucleotides read TGTGCCAGCAGCCGGACAGCTAGCACAGATACGCAGTATTTT.

The CDR3 coding sequence is TGTGCCAGCTCACCCTTTTTTGGGGGCGGTACCACTGAAGCTTTCTTT. Translation: CASSPFFGGGTTEAFF. The V call is TRBV18, the J call TRBJ1-1, with D perhaps TRBD1 (6 bases). V shed 3 bases and J shed 4 bases, with 18 bases lying between them. This CDR3 region has 16 residues. The germline V gene has CDR1 KGHSH and CDR2 LQKENI.

The V call is TRBV4-3, the J call TRBJ2-1; D call uncertain. This CDR3 has 15 residues. Between the trimmed V and J ends, which lost 0 bases and 0 bases, there was a span of 6 bases. From germline, CDR1 is LGHNA and CDR2 YSLEER. The CDR3 region has the DNA TGCGCCAGCAGCCAAGATCCGGGCTCCTACAATGAGCAGTTCTTC. Encoded protein: CASSQDPGSYNEQFF.

The chain combines TRBV10-3 with TRBJ1-2, with D tentatively TRBD1 (6 bases). In germline, CDR1 is ENHRY, CDR2 SYGVKD. V was shortened by 6 bases and J by 5 bases, with 13 bases between the two germline ends. The CDR3 covers 13 residues. The CDR3 nucleotides are TGTGCCATCAGAGAGGACAGAGCGTATGGCTACACCTTC. Its protein product is CAIREDRAYGYTF.

This clone occurred once. This chain's CDR3 is CASKTTVSGNTIYF. DNA for the CDR3: TGTGCCAGCAAGACGACGGTCTCTGGAAACACCATATATTTT. The chain carries TRBV6-1 and TRBJ1-3; D is uncertain. The CDR3 is made up of 14 amino acids. The V end lost 7 bases, the J end lost 0 bases, and 10 bases lay between the germline ends. Germline assignment: CDR1 MNHNS and CDR2 SASEGT.

The gene calls are TRBV4-2 and TRBJ2-2, with a tentative D call TRBD1 (5 bases). V lost 1 base to trimming and J lost 0 bases, with 9 bases between them. Per germline, CDR1 LGHNA and CDR2 YNFKEQ. The CDR3 totals 16 residues. In DNA form, the CDR3 reads TGTGCCAGCAGCCAAGGGGGCCCGCCGAACACCGGGGAGCTGTTTTTT. It specifies CASSQGGPPNTGELFF.

This sequence joins TRBV28 and TRBJ2-2, with 7 positions matching TRBD1. Per germline, CDR1 MDHEN and CDR2 SYDVKM. The CDR3 sequence is 15 residues long. The V segment lost 3 bases and the J segment 4 bases; nucleotides outside the gene matches: 5. CDR3 nucleotides: TGTGCCAGCAGTTTGGGTCCAGGGGGCACCGGGGAGCTGTTTTTT. It translates to CASSLGPGGTGELFF.

This clone was detected once. The chain combines TRBV4-2 with TRBJ1-5; D may be TRBD1 (6 bases). The CDR3 is 14 residues long. Germline values: CDR1 LGHNA, CDR2 YNFKEQ. Trimming cost V 1 base and J 5 bases, with 9 bases left between them. The CDR3 DNA is TGTGCCAGCAGCCAAGGACAGGATTATCAGCCCCAGCATTTT. Translation: CASSQGQDYQPQHF.

The rearrangement links TRBV5-6 to TRBJ2-7; no firm D call. The CDR3 covers 13 residues. Trimming took off 5 bases at V and 5 bases at J, with 14 bases between the two ends. Germline V CDR1 and CDR2: SGHDT, YYEEEE. In DNA, the CDR3 is TGTGCCAGCAGTTCCGTCCCAGGTGACGAGCAGTACTTC. Encoded protein: CASSSVPGDEQYF.

The chain employs TRBV9 and TRBJ2-2; a weak D match, TRBD2 (5 bases). The germline gives CDR1 SGDLS, CDR2 YYNGEE. V lost 4 bases, J lost 5 bases, and 15 bases lay in between. This CDR3 region has 15 residues. The CDR3 loop is CASSPSPTGTGELFF. The CDR3 region has the DNA TGTGCCAGCAGCCCCAGCCCCACGGGAACCGGGGAGCTGTTTTTT.

The chain has TRBV15 and TRBJ2-1; 7 positions match TRBD2. CDR3 length equals 16 residues. Germline V gene data show CDR1 as LNHNV and CDR2 as YYDKDF (reference sequence). With V trimmed by 1 base and J by 7 bases, 10 bases remained unmatched. CDR3 in amino acids: CATSRAAGQSANEQFF. The CDR3 DNA reads TGTGCCACCAGCAGAGCAGCGGGGCAGTCGGCGAATGAGCAGTTCTTC.

The chain is built from TRBV7-9 and TRBJ2-2; TRBD1 might be the D (5 bases). Trimming took off 5 bases at V and 2 bases at J, with 15 bases between the two ends. The CDR3 extends over 16 amino acids. The V gene's germline CDR1 is SEHNR and CDR2 FQNEAQ (reference sequence). The CDR3 region has the DNA TGTGCCAGCAGCGGACAAGGGGTCTTCAACACCGGGGAGCTGTTTTTT. Translated: CASSGQGVFNTGELFF. Filled out from reference TRBV7-9 and TRBJ2-2, the complete variable domain reads DTGVSQNPRHKITKRGQNVTFRCDPISEHNRLYWYRQTLGQGPEFLTYFQNEAQLEKSRLLSDRFSAERPKGSFSTLEIQRTEQGDSAMYLCASSGQGVFNTGELFFGEGSRLTVL.

The chain links TRBV29-1 to TRBJ2-2; D gene uncertain. This CDR3 region has 15 residues. Trimming took 7 bases from V and 2 from J, leaving 17 bases between them. In germline, CDR1 is SQVTM, CDR2 ANQGSEA. In DNA, the CDR3 is TGCAGCGCGTTATTGAATAGCCCCAACACCGGGGAGCTGTTTTTT. This translates into CSALLNSPNTGELFF.

The V call is TRBV27, the J call TRBJ1-1; D remains ambiguous. The CDR3 has 14 amino acids. Trimming took off 6 bases at V and 3 bases at J, with 14 bases between the two ends. Germline V gene data show CDR1 as MNHEY and CDR2 as SMNVEV (reference sequence). This CDR3 is CASRSTESDTEAFF. The CDR3 DNA reads as TGTGCCAGCAGGTCTACGGAGTCGGACACTGAAGCTTTCTTT.

This clone came up many times. The chain joins TRBV6-6 to TRBJ1-5; 8 bases align to TRBD1. CDR3 size: 15 residues. Germline V lookup: CDR1 MNHNY, CDR2 SVGAGI (reference sequence). With 0 bases clipped from V and 7 bases from J, the junction kept 5 bases outside the gene matches. The CDR3 is CASSYSQGAKQPQHF. Written as DNA, the CDR3 is TGTGCCAGCAGTTACTCGCAGGGGGCTAAGCAGCCCCAGCATTTT.

The chain links TRBV5-5 to TRBJ2-7; 9 nucleotides align to TRBD2. Germline CDR1 and CDR2: SGHKS and YYEKEE (reference sequence). The V and J ends lost 4 bases and 3 bases, in that order; junction bases with no gene match: 5. This CDR3 region has 14 residues. The CDR3 bases are TGTGCCAGCAGCCCCGGACTAGCGTTCTACGAGCAGTACTTC. Translation: CASSPGLAFYEQYF.

The rearrangement joins TRBV7-9 to TRBJ2-3; D unclear. Germline CDR1 reads SEHNR; CDR2 reads FQNEAQ (reference sequence). Trimming took 1 base from V and 4 from J, leaving 9 bases between them. The CDR3 is 14 amino acids. CDR3 bases: TGTGCCAGCAGCTTAGAGGTGGCTGCAGATACGCAGTATTTT. Its protein is CASSLEVAADTQYF. Full variable domain (remainder filled in from reference TRBV7-9 and TRBJ2-3): DTGVSQNPRHKITKRGQNVTFRCDPISEHNRLYWYRQTLGQGPEFLTYFQNEAQLEKSRLLSDRFSAERPKGSFSTLEIQRTEQGDSAMYLCASSLEVAADTQYFGPGTRLTVL.

V usage is TRBV13 and J usage is TRBJ2-2; perhaps TRBD1 as D (6 bases). The length of the CDR3 is 15 residues. Between the trimmed V and J ends, which lost 5 bases and 1 base, there was a span of 11 bases. Germline loops: CDR1 PRHDT, CDR2 FYEKMQ (reference sequence). CDR3 protein: CASSPETGNTGELFF. In DNA form, the CDR3 reads TGTGCCAGCAGCCCCGAGACAGGGAACACCGGGGAGCTGTTTTTT.